These T cell receptor beta chains were read from a single sample in a study of blood T cell repertoires in COVID-19. Assay: immunoSEQ multiplex PCR; the TCRdb copy retains only in-frame clones and omits some. The sample has 140,000 or so clones; 65% to 80% are singletons. Sequenced sample: peripheral blood. Receptor source: a man in his sixties with acute or convalescent COVID-19. Each CDR3 is given with its conserved first and last residue. The D gene is left open where the match is weak. Part of the rows lack a size; the others show once, few, many or a class for expanded clones.

d_call	v_call	j_call	clone_size	cdr3_aa	cdr3_nt
NA	TRBV5-1	TRBJ1-1	NA	CASSLNTEAFF	TGCGCCAGCAGCCTAAACACTGAAGCTTTCTTT
TRBD1	TRBV28	TRBJ1-1	NA	CASSSLLGQRNTEAFF	TGTGCCAGCAGTTCCCTATTGGGACAGAGGAACACTGAAGCTTTCTTT
NA	TRBV21-1	TRBJ1-4	NA	CASREPSGIPVLF	TGTGCCAGCAGAGAACCCTCCGGGATTCCTGTATTATTT
TRBD1	TRBV24-1	TRBJ2-2	many	CATSDAGSGTGSNTGELFF	TGTGCCACCAGTGACGCCGGATCCGGGACAGGATCGAACACCGGGGAGCTGTTTTTT
TRBD1	TRBV4-1	TRBJ2-7	NA	CASSQGQGQVIHEQYF	TGCGCCAGCAGCCAAGGACAGGGGCAAGTAATCCACGAGCAGTACTTC
NA	TRBV9	TRBJ2-6	NA	CASSAASGANVLTF	TGTGCCAGCAGCGCTGCGTCTGGGGCCAACGTCCTGACTTTC
NA	TRBV28	TRBJ1-2	NA	CASSSAAGTLAGGGYTF	TGTGCCAGCAGTTCGGCGGCAGGGACTCTAGCCGGGGGGGGCTACACCTTC
NA	TRBV19	TRBJ1-1	few	CASSPDQTDYTEAFF	TGTGCCAGTAGTCCAGATCAGACAGACTACACTGAAGCTTTCTTT
NA	TRBV30	TRBJ2-1	NA	CAWSVVGRAPDEQFF	TGTGCCTGGAGTGTTGTCGGCAGGGCGCCCGATGAGCAGTTCTTC
NA	TRBV14	TRBJ2-3	NA	CASSQDHLASPLTDTQYF	TGTGCCAGCAGCCAAGATCATCTAGCGTCACCACTCACAGATACGCAGTATTTT
NA	TRBV15	TRBJ2-6	few	CATSRDGGAAGANVLTF	TGTGCCACCAGCAGAGATGGGGGGGCTGCTGGGGCCAACGTCCTGACTTTC
TRBD2	TRBV9	TRBJ2-1	once	CASSVAIGSYVGGHGDNEQFF	TGTGCCAGCAGCGTAGCGATCGGGAGTTATGTGGGAGGGCACGGGGACAATGAGCAGTTCTTC
TRBD2	TRBV15	TRBJ2-6	NA	CATSRDGLAGVSGANVLTF	TGTGCCACCAGCAGAGATGGACTAGCGGGAGTCTCTGGGGCCAACGTCCTGACTTTC